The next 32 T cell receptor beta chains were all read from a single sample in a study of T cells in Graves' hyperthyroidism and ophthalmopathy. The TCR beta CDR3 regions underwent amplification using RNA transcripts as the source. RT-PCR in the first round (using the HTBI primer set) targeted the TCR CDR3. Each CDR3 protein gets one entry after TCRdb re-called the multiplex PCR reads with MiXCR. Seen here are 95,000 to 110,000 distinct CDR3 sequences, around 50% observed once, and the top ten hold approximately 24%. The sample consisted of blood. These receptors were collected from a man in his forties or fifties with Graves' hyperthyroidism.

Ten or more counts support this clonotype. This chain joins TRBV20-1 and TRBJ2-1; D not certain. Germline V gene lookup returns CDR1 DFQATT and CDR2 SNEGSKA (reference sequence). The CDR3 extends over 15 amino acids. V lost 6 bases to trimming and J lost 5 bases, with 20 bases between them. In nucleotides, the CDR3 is TGCAGTGCCGACCCTCGGGCCCGGTACAACAATGAGCAGTTCTTC. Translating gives CSADPRARYNNEQFF.

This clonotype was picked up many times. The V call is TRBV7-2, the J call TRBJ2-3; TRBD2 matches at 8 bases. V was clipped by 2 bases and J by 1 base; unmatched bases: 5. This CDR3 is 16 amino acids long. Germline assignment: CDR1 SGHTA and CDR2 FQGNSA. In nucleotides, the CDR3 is TGTGCCAGCAGCTTATCGTCGGGACTAGGCACAGATACGCAGTATTTT. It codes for CASSLSSGLGTDTQYF.

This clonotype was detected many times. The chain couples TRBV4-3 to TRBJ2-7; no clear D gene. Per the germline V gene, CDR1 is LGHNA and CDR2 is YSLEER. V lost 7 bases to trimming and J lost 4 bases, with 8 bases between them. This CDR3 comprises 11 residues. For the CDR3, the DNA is TGCGCCAGCATGATTAGATACGAGCAGTACTTC. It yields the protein CASMIRYEQYF.

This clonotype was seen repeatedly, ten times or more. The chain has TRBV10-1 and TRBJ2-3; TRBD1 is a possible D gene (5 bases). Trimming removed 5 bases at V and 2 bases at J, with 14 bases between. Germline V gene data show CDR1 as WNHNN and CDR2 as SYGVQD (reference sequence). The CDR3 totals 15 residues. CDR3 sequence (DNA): TGCGCCAGCAGTCACCCCACAGGCCCCACAGATACGCAGTATTTT. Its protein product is CASSHPTGPTDTQYF.

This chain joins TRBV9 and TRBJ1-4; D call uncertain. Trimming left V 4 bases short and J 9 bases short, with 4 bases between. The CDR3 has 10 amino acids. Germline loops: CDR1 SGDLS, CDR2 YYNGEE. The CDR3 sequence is CASSFQKLFF. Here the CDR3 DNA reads TGTGCCAGCAGCTTCCAAAAACTGTTTTTT.

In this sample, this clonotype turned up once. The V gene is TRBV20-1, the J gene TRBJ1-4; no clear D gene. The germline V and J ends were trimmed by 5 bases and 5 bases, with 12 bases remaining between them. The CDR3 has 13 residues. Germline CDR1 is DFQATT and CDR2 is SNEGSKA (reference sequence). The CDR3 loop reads CSAHSQRNEKLFF. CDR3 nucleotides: TGCAGTGCTCACAGCCAACGGAATGAAAAACTGTTTTTT.

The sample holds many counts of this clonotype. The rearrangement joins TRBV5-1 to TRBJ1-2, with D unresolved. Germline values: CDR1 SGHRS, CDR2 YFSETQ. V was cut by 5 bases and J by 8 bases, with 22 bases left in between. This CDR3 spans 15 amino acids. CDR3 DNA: TGCGCCAGCAGGTTCGGCTATGACCATACCGAGGGCTACACCTTC. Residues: CASRFGYDHTEGYTF.

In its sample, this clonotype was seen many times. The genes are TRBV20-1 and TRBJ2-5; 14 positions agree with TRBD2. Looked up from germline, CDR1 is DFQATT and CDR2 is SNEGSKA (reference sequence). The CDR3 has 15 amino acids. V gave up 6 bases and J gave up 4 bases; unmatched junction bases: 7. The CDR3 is CSARTSGRKGETQYF. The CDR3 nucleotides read TGCAGTGCGCGGACTAGCGGGAGGAAGGGAGAGACCCAGTACTTC.

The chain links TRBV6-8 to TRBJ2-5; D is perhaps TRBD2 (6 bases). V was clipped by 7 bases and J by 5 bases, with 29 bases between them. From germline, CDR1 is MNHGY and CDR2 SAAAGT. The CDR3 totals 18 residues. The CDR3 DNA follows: TGTGCCAGCATGATATTGGGTCTTTCAGTTCCTCGGGGGGAGACCCAGTACTTC. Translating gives CASMILGLSVPRGETQYF.

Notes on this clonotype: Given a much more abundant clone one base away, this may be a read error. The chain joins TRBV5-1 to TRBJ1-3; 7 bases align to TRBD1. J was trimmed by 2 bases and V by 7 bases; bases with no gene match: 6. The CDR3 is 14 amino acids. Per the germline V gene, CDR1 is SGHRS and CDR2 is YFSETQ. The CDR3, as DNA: TGCGCCAGCGGCCCGGGGACAGCTGGAAACACCATATATTTT. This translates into CASGPGTAGNTIYF.

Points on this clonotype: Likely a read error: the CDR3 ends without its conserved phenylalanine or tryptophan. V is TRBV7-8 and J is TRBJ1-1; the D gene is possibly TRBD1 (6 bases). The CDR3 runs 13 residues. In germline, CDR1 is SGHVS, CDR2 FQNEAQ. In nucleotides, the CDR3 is TGTGCCAGCAGCACCACAGGGAACACTGGAGCTTTCGTT. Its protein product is CASSTTGNTGAFV.

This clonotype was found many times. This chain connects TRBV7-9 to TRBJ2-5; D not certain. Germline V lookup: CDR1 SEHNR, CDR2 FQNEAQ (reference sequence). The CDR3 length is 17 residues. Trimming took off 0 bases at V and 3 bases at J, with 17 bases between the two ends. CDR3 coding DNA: TGTGCCAGCAGCTTAGCGCCACCACACGTTCTTGAAGAGACCCAGTACTTC. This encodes CASSLAPPHVLEETQYF.

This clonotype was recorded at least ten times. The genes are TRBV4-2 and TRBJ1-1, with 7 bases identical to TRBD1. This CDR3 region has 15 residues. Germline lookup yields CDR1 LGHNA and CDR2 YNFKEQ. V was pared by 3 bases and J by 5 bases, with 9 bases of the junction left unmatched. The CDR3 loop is CASSQIQTGVTEAFF. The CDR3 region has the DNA TGTGCCAGCAGCCAGATACAAACAGGGGTTACTGAAGCTTTCTTT.

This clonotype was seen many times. The CDR3 DNA is TGTGCCAGTACACGGTGGCAGTCCAATCAGCCCCAGCATTTT. Protein: CASTRWQSNQPQHF. The rearrangement joins TRBV19 to TRBJ1-5; D gene ambiguous. The germline CDR1 and CDR2 sequences are LNHDA and SQIVND (reference sequence). The CDR3 is made up of 14 amino acids. Trimming cost V 7 bases and J 3 bases, with 13 bases left between them.

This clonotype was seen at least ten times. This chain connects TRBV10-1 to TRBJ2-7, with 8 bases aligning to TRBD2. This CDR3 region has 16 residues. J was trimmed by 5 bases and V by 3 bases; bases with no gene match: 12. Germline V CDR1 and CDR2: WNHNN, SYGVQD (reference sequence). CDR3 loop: CASSEYRTSSSDEQYF. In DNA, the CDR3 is TGCGCCAGCAGTGAATACCGGACTAGCAGTTCGGACGAGCAGTACTTC.

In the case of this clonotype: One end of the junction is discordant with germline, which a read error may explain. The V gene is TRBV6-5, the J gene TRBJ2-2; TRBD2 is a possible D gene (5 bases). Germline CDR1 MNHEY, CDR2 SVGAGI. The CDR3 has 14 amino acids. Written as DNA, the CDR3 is TGTGCCAGCAGTTCTCACGCGCCCACCGGGGAGCGGTTCTTC. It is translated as CASSSHAPTGERFF.

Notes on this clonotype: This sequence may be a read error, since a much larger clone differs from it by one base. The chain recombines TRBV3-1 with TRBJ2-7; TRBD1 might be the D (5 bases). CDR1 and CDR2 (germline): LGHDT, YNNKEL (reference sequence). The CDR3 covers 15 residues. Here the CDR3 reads CARSQQPTGYHEQYF. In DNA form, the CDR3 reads TGTGCCCGCAGCCAACAGCCTACAGGATACCACGAGCAGTACTTC.

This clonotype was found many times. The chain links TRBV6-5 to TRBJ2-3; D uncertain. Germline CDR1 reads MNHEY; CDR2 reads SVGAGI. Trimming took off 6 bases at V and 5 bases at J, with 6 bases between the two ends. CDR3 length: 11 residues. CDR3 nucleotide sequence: TGTGCCAGCAGCCGAGGAGATACGCAGTATTTT. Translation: CASSRGDTQYF.

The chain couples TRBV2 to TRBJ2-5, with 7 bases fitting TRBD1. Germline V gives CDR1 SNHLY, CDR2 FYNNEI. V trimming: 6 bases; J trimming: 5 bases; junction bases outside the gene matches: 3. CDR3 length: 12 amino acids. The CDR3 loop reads CASRLTGETQYF. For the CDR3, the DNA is TGTGCCAGCAGGCTGACAGGGGAGACCCAGTACTTC.

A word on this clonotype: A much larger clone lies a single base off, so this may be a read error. The CDR3 DNA reads TGTGCCAGCTCACCAGCGCCTAGCGCAGATACGCAGTATTTT. Its translation: CASSPAPSADTQYF. This chain links TRBV7-2 with TRBJ2-3, with D tentatively TRBD2 (6 bases). The CDR3 extends over 14 amino acids. Per the germline V gene, CDR1 is SGHTA and CDR2 is FQGNSA. Trimming pared 8 bases from V and 4 bases from J, leaving 16 bases between.

CDR3 sequence: CASARQGGVVNEQFF. CDR3 DNA: TGTGCCAGCGCGAGACAAGGGGGGGTAGTCAATGAGCAGTTCTTC. The chain carries TRBV7-3 and TRBJ2-1; the D gene is possibly TRBD2 (7 bases). This CDR3 comprises 15 residues. Trimming shortened V by 8 bases and J by 6 bases, and 20 bases separated the two germline ends. Germline V gene lookup returns CDR1 SGHTA and CDR2 FQGTGA.

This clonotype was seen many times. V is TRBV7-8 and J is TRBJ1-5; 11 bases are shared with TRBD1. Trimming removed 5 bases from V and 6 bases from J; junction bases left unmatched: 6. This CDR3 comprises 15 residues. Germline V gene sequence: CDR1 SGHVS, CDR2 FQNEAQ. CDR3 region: CASSHGQGAGQPQHF. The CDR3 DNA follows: TGTGCCAGCAGCCACGGACAGGGGGCGGGTCAGCCCCAGCATTTT.

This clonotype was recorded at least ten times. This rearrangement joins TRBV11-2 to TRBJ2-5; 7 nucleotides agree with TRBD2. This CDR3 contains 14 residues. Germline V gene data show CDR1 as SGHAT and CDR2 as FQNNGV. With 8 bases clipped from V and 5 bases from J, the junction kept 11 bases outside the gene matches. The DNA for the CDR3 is TGTGCCAGCCAAGATGGGGGGGACCCCGAGACCCAGTACTTC. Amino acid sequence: CASQDGGDPETQYF.

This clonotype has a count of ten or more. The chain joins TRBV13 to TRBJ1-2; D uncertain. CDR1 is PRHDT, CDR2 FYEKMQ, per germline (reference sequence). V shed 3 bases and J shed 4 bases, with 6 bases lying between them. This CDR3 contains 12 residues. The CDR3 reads CASSFESYGYTF. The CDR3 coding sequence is TGTGCCAGCAGCTTCGAGTCCTATGGCTACACCTTC.

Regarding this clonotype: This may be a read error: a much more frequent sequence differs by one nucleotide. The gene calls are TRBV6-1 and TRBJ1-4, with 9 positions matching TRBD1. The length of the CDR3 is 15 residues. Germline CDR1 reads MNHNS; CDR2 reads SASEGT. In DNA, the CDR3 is TGTGCCAGCAGTTACTTACAGGGGGCGGGTGAAGAACTGTTTTTT. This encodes CASSYLQGAGEELFF.

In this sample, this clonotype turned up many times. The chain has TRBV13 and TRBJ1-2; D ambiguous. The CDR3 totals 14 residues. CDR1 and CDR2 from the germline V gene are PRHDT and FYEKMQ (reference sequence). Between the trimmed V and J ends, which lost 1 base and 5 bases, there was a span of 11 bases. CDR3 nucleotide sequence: TGTGCCAGCAGCTTAGATACCAGGAAATATGGCTACACCTTC. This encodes CASSLDTRKYGYTF.

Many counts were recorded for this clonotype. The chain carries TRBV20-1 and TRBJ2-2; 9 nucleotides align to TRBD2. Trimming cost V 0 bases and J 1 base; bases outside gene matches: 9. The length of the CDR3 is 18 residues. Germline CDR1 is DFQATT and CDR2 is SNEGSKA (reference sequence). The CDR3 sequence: CSARDRMLAGLNTGELFF. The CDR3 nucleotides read TGCAGTGCTAGAGATCGGATGCTAGCGGGATTGAACACCGGGGAGCTGTTTTTT.

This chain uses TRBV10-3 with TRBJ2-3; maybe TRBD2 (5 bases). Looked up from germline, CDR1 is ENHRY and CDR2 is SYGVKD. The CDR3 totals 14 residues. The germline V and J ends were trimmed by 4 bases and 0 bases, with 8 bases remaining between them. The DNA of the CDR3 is TGTGCCATCAGTGTAGCGTCTAGCACAGATACGCAGTATTTT. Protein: CAISVASSTDTQYF.

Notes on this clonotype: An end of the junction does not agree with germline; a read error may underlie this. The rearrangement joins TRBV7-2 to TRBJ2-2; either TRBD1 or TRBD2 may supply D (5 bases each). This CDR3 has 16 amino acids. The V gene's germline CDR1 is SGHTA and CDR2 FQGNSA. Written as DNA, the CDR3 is TGTGCCAGCAGCCAGGCCCGGGACCCAAACACCGGGGAGCTGCTTTTT. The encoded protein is CASSQARDPNTGELLF.

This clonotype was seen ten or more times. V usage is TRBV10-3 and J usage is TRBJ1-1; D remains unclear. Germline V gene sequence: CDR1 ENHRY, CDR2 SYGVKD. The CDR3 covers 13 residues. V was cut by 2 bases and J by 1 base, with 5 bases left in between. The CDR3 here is CAISENRNTEAFF. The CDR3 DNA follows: TGTGCCATCAGTGAGAACAGGAACACTGAAGCTTTCTTT.

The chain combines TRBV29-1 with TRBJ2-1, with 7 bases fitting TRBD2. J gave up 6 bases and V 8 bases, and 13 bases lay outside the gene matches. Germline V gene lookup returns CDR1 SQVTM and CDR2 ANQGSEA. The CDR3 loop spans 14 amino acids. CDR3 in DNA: TGCAGCCAAGATTCTGGGTCTAGCGGCAATGAGCAGTTCTTC. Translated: CSQDSGSSGNEQFF.

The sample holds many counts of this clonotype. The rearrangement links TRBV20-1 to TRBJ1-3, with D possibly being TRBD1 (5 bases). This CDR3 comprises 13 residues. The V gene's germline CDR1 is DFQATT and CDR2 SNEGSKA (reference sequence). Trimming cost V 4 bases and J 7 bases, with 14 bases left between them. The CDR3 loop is CSAIRGASNTIYF. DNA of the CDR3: TGCAGTGCTATACGGGGCGCCTCCAACACCATATATTTT.